The clone carrying this T cell receptor beta chain has just a few counts. The target antigen is unknown. 5'RACE template switching generated TCR cDNA, adding a universal primer site and UMIs. Via MiXCR, TCRdb re-called the 5' RACE reads, giving one row per CDR3 protein. The table records 500,000 to 650,000 distinct CDR3 sequences, approximately 13% of them present only once. The record originates from a study of T cells after yellow fever vaccination. The study, taken as a whole, reports: On re-exposure, the response was weaker but peaked faster, at day 5 versus 15. The study noted that FACS-sorted repertoires could contain abundant clonotypes contaminating from the bulk population. Reappearing after the booster were most of the clones from primary vaccination (about 95% CD4, 75% to 90% CD8).

The CDR3 length is 13 residues. The V end was cut by 1 base, the J end by 4 bases, with 7 bases between. Germline V CDR1 and CDR2: LGHNA, YSLEER. The chain employs TRBV4-3 and TRBJ2-5; D is ambiguous. Specimen: PBMCs, collected on the day of the yellow fever booster vaccination. This clonotype was sampled from a man aged 25 to 45 who received the YFV17D yellow fever vaccine. The CDR3 nucleotides are TGCGCCAGCAGCCAAGCGGTGGCAGAGACCCAGTACTTC. Amino acid sequence: CASSQAVAETQYF.